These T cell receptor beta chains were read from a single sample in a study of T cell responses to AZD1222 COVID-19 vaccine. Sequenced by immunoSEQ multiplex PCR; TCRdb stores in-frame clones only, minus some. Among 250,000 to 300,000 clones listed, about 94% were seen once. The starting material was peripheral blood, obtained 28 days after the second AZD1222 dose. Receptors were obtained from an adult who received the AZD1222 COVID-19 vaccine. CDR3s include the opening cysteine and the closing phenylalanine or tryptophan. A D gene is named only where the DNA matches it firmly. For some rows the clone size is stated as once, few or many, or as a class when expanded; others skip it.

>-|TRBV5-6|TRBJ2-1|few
CASRDMGNEQFF
TGTGCCAGCAGGGACATGGGGAATGAGCAGTTCTTC
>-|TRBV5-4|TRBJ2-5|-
CASSFGGPGLETQYF
TGTGCCAGCAGCTTCGGGGGCCCTGGATTGGAGACCCAGTACTTC
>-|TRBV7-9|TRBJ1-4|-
CASSPGSVDEKLFF
TGTGCCAGCAGCCCCGGGTCTGTGGATGAAAAACTGTTTTTT
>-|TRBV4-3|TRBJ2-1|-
CASSQDPRIGNEQFF
TGCGCCAGCAGCCAAGATCCTCGAATCGGCAATGAGCAGTTCTTC
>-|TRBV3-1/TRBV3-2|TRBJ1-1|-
CASSPWQGGAFF
TGTGCCAGCAGCCCCTGGCAGGGTGGTGCTTTCTTT
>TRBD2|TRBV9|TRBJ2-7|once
CASSVGTREDEQYF
TGTGCCAGCAGCGTCGGGACTAGAGAGGACGAGCAGTACTTC
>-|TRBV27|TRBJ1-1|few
CASSLYWNTEAFF
TGTGCCAGCAGTTTGTACTGGAACACTGAAGCTTTCTTT
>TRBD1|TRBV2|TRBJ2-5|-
CASSEDRTYQETQYF
TGTGCCAGCAGTGAGGACAGGACCTACCAAGAGACCCAGTACTTC
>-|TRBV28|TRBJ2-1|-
CASSLLVHEQFF
TGTGCCAGCAGTTTATTAGTACATGAGCAGTTCTTC
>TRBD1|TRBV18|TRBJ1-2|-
CASSPGTAHGGYTF
TGTGCCAGCTCACCGGGGACAGCCCACGGGGGCTACACCTTC
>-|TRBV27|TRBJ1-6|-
CASSPWENSPLHF
TGTGCCAGCAGTCCCTGGGAGAATTCACCCCTCCACTTT
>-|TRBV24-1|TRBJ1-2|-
CATSEQGSGYTF
TGTGCCACCAGTGAGCAGGGAAGTGGCTACACCTTC
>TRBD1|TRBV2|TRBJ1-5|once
CASSTQGARQPQHF
TGTGCCAGCAGTACACAGGGGGCCCGACAGCCCCAGCATTTT
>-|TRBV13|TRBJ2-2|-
CASSSRGGELFF
TGTGCCAGCAGCTCCCGCGGCGGGGAGCTGTTTTTT
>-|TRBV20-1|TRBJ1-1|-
CSARDGSRAFF
TGCAGTGCTAGAGATGGGAGTCGAGCTTTCTTT
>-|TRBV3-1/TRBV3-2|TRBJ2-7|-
CASSQAASEAYEQYF
TGTGCCAGCAGCCAAGCGGCTAGCGAAGCCTACGAGCAGTACTTC
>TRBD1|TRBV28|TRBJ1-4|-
CASSPMGQGSNEKLFF
TGTGCCAGCAGCCCGATGGGACAGGGCAGTAATGAAAAACTGTTTTTT
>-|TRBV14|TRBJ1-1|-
CASSPIKHLQGRDTEAFF
TGTGCCAGCAGCCCCATCAAACACCTTCAGGGACGGGACACTGAAGCTTTCTTT
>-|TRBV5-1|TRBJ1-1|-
CASSLEGRGTEAFF
TGCGCCAGCAGCTTGGAGGGGAGGGGGACTGAAGCTTTCTTT
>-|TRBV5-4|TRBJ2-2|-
CASILRGRYTGELFF
TGTGCCAGCATCCTTCGGGGAAGGTACACCGGGGAGCTGTTTTTT
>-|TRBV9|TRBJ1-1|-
CASSVDEGLDTEAFF
TGTGCCAGCAGCGTAGACGAGGGACTGGACACTGAAGCTTTCTTT
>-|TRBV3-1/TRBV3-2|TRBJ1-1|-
CASSQKGNTEAFF
TGTGCCAGCAGCCAGAAGGGAAACACTGAAGCTTTCTTT
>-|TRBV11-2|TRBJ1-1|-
CASSPVGGGVLNTEAFF
TGTGCCAGCAGCCCCGTCGGGGGGGGAGTCTTGAACACTGAAGCTTTCTTT
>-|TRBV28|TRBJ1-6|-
CASSFRGLVNSPLHF
TGTGCCAGCAGTTTTCGGGGTTTAGTTAATTCACCCCTCCACTTT
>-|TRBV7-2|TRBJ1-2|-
CASSRRDHRGYTF
TGTGCCAGCAGCCGTCGGGACCACCGCGGCTACACCTTC
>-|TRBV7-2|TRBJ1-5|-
CASSLSSAPSNQPQHF
TGTGCCAGCAGCTTATCGAGTGCTCCAAGCAATCAGCCCCAGCATTTT
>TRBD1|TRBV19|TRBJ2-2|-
CASSRQGPGELFF
TGTGCCAGTAGTCGACAGGGGCCCGGGGAGCTGTTTTTT
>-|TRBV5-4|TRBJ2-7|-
CASSLAEGGAYEQYF
TGTGCCAGCAGCTTGGCCGAGGGGGGCGCCTACGAGCAGTACTTC
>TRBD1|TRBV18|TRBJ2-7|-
CASSPGATGEAEQYF
TGTGCCAGCTCACCAGGGGCCACAGGGGAAGCCGAGCAGTACTTC
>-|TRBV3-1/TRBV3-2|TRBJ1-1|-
CASSHLGGRGTEAFF
TGTGCCAGCAGCCACCTGGGGGGTCGGGGCACTGAAGCTTTCTTT
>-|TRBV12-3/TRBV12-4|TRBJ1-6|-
CASSSPGSSPLHF
TGTGCCAGCAGTTCGCCAGGGAGTTCACCCCTCCACTTT
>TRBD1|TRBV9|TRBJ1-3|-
CASSVEQGAGNTIYF
TGTGCCAGCAGCGTAGAACAGGGGGCTGGAAACACCATATATTTT
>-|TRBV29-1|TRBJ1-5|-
CSVATGVDQPQHF
TGCAGCGTCGCGACCGGGGTCGATCAGCCCCAGCATTTT
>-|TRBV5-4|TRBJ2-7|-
CASSPGRDEPYEQYF
TGTGCCAGCAGCCCAGGCCGGGACGAACCCTACGAGCAGTACTTC